The present entry profiles one TCR beta chain with its context. Its antigen is still unknown. The data derive from a study of identical twins. The V end lost 3 bases, the J end lost 2 bases, and 16 bases lay between the germline ends. CDR3 length: 16 amino acids. Germline V gene lookup returns CDR1 MDHEN and CDR2 SYDVKM. Via MiXCR, TCRdb re-called the 5' RACE reads, giving one row per CDR3 protein. The repertoire includes 1.5 million to 2 million distinct CDR3 sequences, roughly a third of them detected once, and less than 0.35% sits in the top ten. Findings and limits, study-wide: Where beta out-of-frame sequences were concerned, excess twin sharing was weaker.

Specimen: cord blood. This receptor was identified in a newborn girl in good health. The chain couples TRBV28 to TRBJ1-2; no firm D call. For the CDR3, the DNA is TGTGCCAGCAGTTTGGGGTGGTGGAGGCACAACTATGGCTACACCTTC. This sequence encodes CASSLGWWRHNYGYTF.